These T cell receptor beta chains were read from a single sample in a study of blood T cell repertoires in COVID-19. Generated by immunoSEQ multiplex PCR, the TCRdb table keeps only in-frame clones and is missing some. In the table there are roughly 150,000 clones, around 80% of which are singletons. The specimen sequenced was peripheral blood. The source is a man in his fifties or sixties with acute or convalescent COVID-19. Each CDR3 is given with its conserved first and last residue. Each record gives: J gene, D gene, V gene, clone size, CDR3 DNA, CDR3 protein. The D gene is left open where the match is weak. Expanded clones are given a class, and other clones once, few, many or no size at all.

TRBJ2-7,TRBD2,TRBV10-3,-,TGTGCCATCAGTGGACTAGCGGCCTACGAGCAGTACTTC,CAISGLAAYEQYF
TRBJ1-5,TRBD1,TRBV19,-,TGTGCCAGTACCTCGACCCGGACAGGGGGCGGTGGCAATCAGCCCCAGCATTTT,CASTSTRTGGGGNQPQHF
TRBJ2-7,-,TRBV18,-,TGTGCCAGCTCACCAGATAATACGGGAGCCTACGAGCAGTACTTC,CASSPDNTGAYEQYF
TRBJ2-7,TRBD1,TRBV7-9,once,TGTGCCAGCAGCTTAGAGGACAGGGGCTTATACGAGCAGTACTTC,CASSLEDRGLYEQYF
TRBJ1-5,-,TRBV4-2,-,TGTGCCAGCAGCCAAGAGGCACAGATCTATAGCAATCAGCCCCAGCATTTT,CASSQEAQIYSNQPQHF
TRBJ1-1,-,TRBV19,-,TGTGCCAGTAGTATATATAAGGGGCAACAGGACACTGAAGCTTTCTTT,CASSIYKGQQDTEAFF
TRBJ2-1,-,TRBV19,-,TGTGCCAGTAGCCATCCCGACAGCGCCCCGCAGTTCTTC,CASSHPDSAPQFF
TRBJ1-1,TRBD1,TRBV19,-,TGTGCCAGTAAGATGGGGGCAGGGGGCCCCACTGAAGCTTTCTTT,CASKMGAGGPTEAFF
TRBJ2-7,TRBD1,TRBV7-9,many,TGTGCCACTGGACAGGGCTCCTACGAGCAGTACTTC,CATGQGSYEQYF
TRBJ1-1,-,TRBV3-1/TRBV3-2,-,TGTGCCAGCAGCCGTCGGGGGGGGATCACTGAAGCTTTCTTT,CASSRRGGITEAFF
TRBJ1-1,-,TRBV27,few,TGTGCCAGCAGGACGGACGGGAACATGAACACTGAAGCTTTCTTT,CASRTDGNMNTEAFF
TRBJ1-2,-,TRBV6-4,once,TGTGCCAGCAGTGACTCTTCAAGGTCAGGGGAACACTATGGCTACACCTTC,CASSDSSRSGEHYGYTF
TRBJ2-3,TRBD2,TRBV12-3/TRBV12-4,-,TGTGCCAGCAGGCTAGCGGCCACAGATACGCAGTATTTT,CASRLAATDTQYF
TRBJ2-1,-,TRBV29-1,-,TGCAGCGTTGTACAGAACCGCGAGCAGTTCTTC,CSVVQNREQFF
TRBJ1-1,-,TRBV2,once,TGTGCCAGCAGTGGGACAGTGAACACTGAAGCTTTCTTT,CASSGTVNTEAFF
TRBJ1-5,-,TRBV2,-,TGTGCCAGCAGGCGGACGGGGGATCAGCCCCAGCATTTT,CASRRTGDQPQHF
TRBJ1-1,TRBD1,TRBV5-1,-,TGCGCCAGCAGCACTGGACAGGGGGCGCACGGGGCTGAAGCTTTCTTT,CASSTGQGAHGAEAFF
TRBJ2-3,TRBD1,TRBV2,-,TGTGCCAGCAGTGCACAGGGGTGGACGAGTGCAGATACGCAGTATTTT,CASSAQGWTSADTQYF
TRBJ2-2,-,TRBV7-3,once,TGTGCCAGCAGCCAGACTAGTAACACCGGGGAGCTGTTTTTT,CASSQTSNTGELFF
TRBJ2-7,TRBD1,TRBV24-1,-,TGTGCCACCAGTGATACCGGGACAGGGGACGTCGGGCAGTACTTC,CATSDTGTGDVGQYF
TRBJ2-6,-,TRBV9,-,TGTGCCAGCAGCGTAGGGGCCGGTACTGGGGCCAACGTCCTGACTTTC,CASSVGAGTGANVLTF
TRBJ1-5,TRBD1,TRBV7-2,few,TGTGCCAGCAGCGGACAGGGAGGAAGCAATCAGCCCCAGCATTTT,CASSGQGGSNQPQHF
TRBJ1-6,TRBD1,TRBV10-3,-,TGTGCCATCAGTGCCGGGACAGAGCTCCACTTT,CAISAGTELHF
TRBJ2-5,-,TRBV9,-,TGTGCCAGCGCTTCAACAGGGCAAGAGACCCAGTACTTC,CASASTGQETQYF
TRBJ1-6,-,TRBV11-2,few,TGTGCCAGCCGACAGGCGCCTAGCTCACCCCTCCACTTT,CASRQAPSSPLHF
TRBJ2-5,TRBD1,TRBV5-1,-,TGCGCCAGCAGCTTACAGGGGGCGGGAGAAGAGACCCAGTACTTC,CASSLQGAGEETQYF
TRBJ1-5,-,TRBV15,-,TGTGCCACCAGCAGAGACAGGGGCAATCAGCCCCAGCATTTT,CATSRDRGNQPQHF
TRBJ2-1,-,TRBV5-1,-,TGCGCCAGCAGCTTGTTTAGCAGTACCTACAATGAGCAGTTCTTC,CASSLFSSTYNEQFF
TRBJ1-2,-,TRBV5-6,-,TGTGCCAGCAGCCAACAAACACAGGGCTATGGCTACACCTTC,CASSQQTQGYGYTF
TRBJ1-2,-,TRBV19,few,TGTGCCACCCGGGAATCGGCCAACTATGGCTACACCTTC,CATRESANYGYTF
TRBJ2-2,TRBD2,TRBV30,-,TGTGCCACAAAAGGGCTAGCGGGAGCCGGGGAGCTGTTTTTT,CATKGLAGAGELFF
TRBJ2-3,TRBD2,TRBV11-3,once,TGTGCCAGCAGCTCCCGACTCGCGGGAGGGCCATTGGATACGCAGTATTTT,CASSSRLAGGPLDTQYF
TRBJ1-2,-,TRBV11-3,once,TGTGCCAGCAGCTTTCAGGGTGGGAACTATGGCTACACCTTC,CASSFQGGNYGYTF
TRBJ2-1,-,TRBV4-2,-,TGTGCCAGCAGCCAATCTATCTCGAGGGCCAATGAGCAGTTCTTC,CASSQSISRANEQFF
TRBJ2-7,TRBD2,TRBV4-2,-,TGTGCCAGCAGCCAAGCTACGGGGGGGCTGGGCGGCGAGCAGTACTTC,CASSQATGGLGGEQYF
TRBJ2-2,-,TRBV4-1,once,TGCGCCAGCAGCCAAGAGGCCCAGAACACCGGGGAGCTGTTTTTT,CASSQEAQNTGELFF
TRBJ2-3,TRBD2,TRBV7-3,-,TGTGCCAGCAGCCGGACTAGCGGGGGGGCGAAAGATACGCAGTATTTT,CASSRTSGGAKDTQYF
TRBJ2-5,TRBD2,TRBV30,-,TGTGCCTGGAGTGGAGGCCTAGCGGGCGATCAGTACTTC,CAWSGGLAGDQYF
TRBJ1-6,-,TRBV9,-,TGTGCCAGCAGCCCTCTCGGGGGGTCACCCCTCCACTTT,CASSPLGGSPLHF
TRBJ1-1,-,TRBV7-3,-,TGTGCCAGCAGCTTGCAGGGGAACACTGAAGCTTTCTTT,CASSLQGNTEAFF
TRBJ2-7,-,TRBV5-1,-,TGCGCCAGCAGCTTGAGCCCGGACACAACATACGAGCAGTACTTC,CASSLSPDTTYEQYF
TRBJ1-2,-,TRBV5-4,-,TGTGCCAGCAGCTTGGGAGGGAGTGGGTATGGCTACACCTTC,CASSLGGSGYGYTF
TRBJ2-3,-,TRBV9,-,TGTGCCAGCAGCGTTACCTGGACAGCGTCCTCATCCACGCAGTATTTT,CASSVTWTASSSTQYF
TRBJ2-3,TRBD2,TRBV18,-,TGTGCCAGCTCACCAGGGACTAGCGGGAACACAGATACGCAGTATTTT,CASSPGTSGNTDTQYF
TRBJ2-2,-,TRBV9,-,TGTGCCAGCAGCGGGGACTTCACCGGGGAGCTGTTTTTT,CASSGDFTGELFF
TRBJ1-1,-,TRBV4-1,-,TGCGCCAGCAGCCAAGATCGGCAGGGGAGAACTGAAGCTTTCTTT,CASSQDRQGRTEAFF
TRBJ2-6,TRBD1,TRBV5-6,-,TGTGCCAGCAGTCTAACAGGGGGCATTGGGGCCAACGTCCTGACTTTC,CASSLTGGIGANVLTF
TRBJ1-1,-,TRBV5-5,-,TGTGCCAGCAGCTTTGACAGGCGCACTGAAGCTTTCTTT,CASSFDRRTEAFF
TRBJ1-1,TRBD1,TRBV29-1,once,TGCAGCGGGGGACAGCTCAACACTGAAGCTTTCTTT,CSGGQLNTEAFF
TRBJ1-1,-,TRBV25-1,-,TGTGCCAGCAGTGAAATGGGCGTGAAGCTTGAAGCTTTCTTT,CASSEMGVKLEAFF
TRBJ2-7,-,TRBV6-1,-,TGTGCCAGCAGTGAACCAGCGTCATCTTACGAGCAGTACTTC,CASSEPASSYEQYF
TRBJ2-4,-,TRBV4-2,few,TGTGCCAGCAGCCAAGATCAGGGTCTAGCCAAAAACATTCAGTACTTC,CASSQDQGLAKNIQYF
TRBJ1-4,TRBD1,TRBV7-2,-,TGTGCCAGCAGCCCGGAGACAGGGACAAATGAAAAACTGTTTTTT,CASSPETGTNEKLFF
TRBJ2-6,-,TRBV5-1,once,TGCGCCAGCAGCCTTTCTGGGGCCAACGTCCTGACTTTC,CASSLSGANVLTF
TRBJ2-1,TRBD2,TRBV9,-,TGTGCCAGCAGCGTCCGGGGTGGGACTAGCAGTAATGAGCAGTTCTTC,CASSVRGGTSSNEQFF